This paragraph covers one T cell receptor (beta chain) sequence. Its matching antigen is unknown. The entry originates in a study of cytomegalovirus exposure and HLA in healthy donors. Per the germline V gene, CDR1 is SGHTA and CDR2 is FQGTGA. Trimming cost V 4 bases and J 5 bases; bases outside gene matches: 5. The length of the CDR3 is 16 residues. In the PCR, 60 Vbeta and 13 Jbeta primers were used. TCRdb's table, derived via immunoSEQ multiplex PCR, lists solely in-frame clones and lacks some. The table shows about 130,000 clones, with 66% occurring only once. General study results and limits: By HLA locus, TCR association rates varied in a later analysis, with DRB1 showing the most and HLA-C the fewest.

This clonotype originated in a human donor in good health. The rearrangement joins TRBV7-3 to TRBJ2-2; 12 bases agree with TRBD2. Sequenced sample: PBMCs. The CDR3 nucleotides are TGTGCCAGCAGCTATATTGGACTAGCGGGAACCGGGGAGCTGTTTTTT. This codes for CASSYIGLAGTGELFF.